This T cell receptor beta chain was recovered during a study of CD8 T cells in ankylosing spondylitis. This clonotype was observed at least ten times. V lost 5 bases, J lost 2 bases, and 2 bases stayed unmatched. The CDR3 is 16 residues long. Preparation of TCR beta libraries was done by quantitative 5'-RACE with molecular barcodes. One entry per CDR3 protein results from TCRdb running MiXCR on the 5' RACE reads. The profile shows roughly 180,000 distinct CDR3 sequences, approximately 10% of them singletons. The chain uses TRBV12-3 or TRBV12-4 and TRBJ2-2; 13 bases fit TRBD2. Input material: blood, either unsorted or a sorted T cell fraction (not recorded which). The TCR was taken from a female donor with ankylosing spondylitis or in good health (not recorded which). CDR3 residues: CASSPGLAGNTGELFF. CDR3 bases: TGTGCCAGCAGTCCGGGACTAGCGGGAAACACCGGGGAGCTGTTTTTT.